Listed below are T cell receptor beta chains from one sample, sequenced in a study of beta chain features in type 1 diabetes. Sequencing was performed with immunoSEQ multiplex PCR; in TCRdb, only in-frame clones are kept and a portion is missing. In the table there are around 500,000 clones, about an eighth of which are singletons. Sequences were obtained from naive CD4+ T cells from blood. These TCRs come from a woman aged 18 to 35 in good health. Each CDR3 is given with its conserved first and last residue. Each record gives: V gene, D gene, clone size, J gene, CDR3 DNA, CDR3 protein. A D gene is named only where the DNA matches it firmly. Only some rows state a clone size, as once, few, many or a class for expanded clones.

v_gene: TRBV7-2; d_gene: TRBD2; abundance: few; j_gene: TRBJ2-3; CDR3nt: TGTGCCAGCAGCTTAGCTCGACTAGCGGACACAGATACGCAGTATTTT; CDR3aa: CASSLARLADTDTQYF
v_gene: TRBV2; d_gene: -; abundance: few; j_gene: TRBJ2-6; CDR3nt: TGTGCCAGCAGTGATGTCAGGTTGGGGGCCAACGTCCTGACTTTC; CDR3aa: CASSDVRLGANVLTF
v_gene: TRBV6-5; d_gene: -; abundance: -; j_gene: TRBJ2-5; CDR3nt: TGTGCCAGCAACCCTTGGAGGTTTCGGGAGACCCAGTACTTC; CDR3aa: CASNPWRFRETQYF
v_gene: TRBV7-2; d_gene: TRBD2; abundance: -; j_gene: TRBJ2-7; CDR3nt: TGTGCCAGCAGCTTTGCGGGACTAGTCTCGGGCGAGCAGTACTTC; CDR3aa: CASSFAGLVSGEQYF
v_gene: TRBV7-9; d_gene: TRBD1; abundance: few; j_gene: TRBJ1-5; CDR3nt: TGTGCCAGCAGCTCGACAGGGGACCAGCCCCAGCATTTT; CDR3aa: CASSSTGDQPQHF
v_gene: TRBV15; d_gene: TRBD1; abundance: -; j_gene: TRBJ1-2; CDR3nt: TGTGCCACCAGCAGAGTATCGACAGGGACTTATGGCTACACCTTC; CDR3aa: CATSRVSTGTYGYTF
v_gene: TRBV7-9; d_gene: -; abundance: few; j_gene: TRBJ2-3; CDR3nt: TGTGCCAGCAGCCCATCGAGACTTGGACAGCCCACAGATACGCAGTATTTT; CDR3aa: CASSPSRLGQPTDTQYF
v_gene: TRBV14; d_gene: -; abundance: -; j_gene: TRBJ2-3; CDR3nt: TGTGCCAGCAGCCAAGCCACCGATAAGCAGTATTTT; CDR3aa: CASSQATDKQYF
v_gene: TRBV2; d_gene: TRBD1; abundance: -; j_gene: TRBJ2-3; CDR3nt: TGTGCCAGCAGTGAAGCCCCGACGGGACAGACCACAGATACGCAGTATTTT; CDR3aa: CASSEAPTGQTTDTQYF
v_gene: TRBV9; d_gene: TRBD1; abundance: few; j_gene: TRBJ2-7; CDR3nt: TGTGCCAGCAGCCCATCGGACAGGGCTCCCTACGAGCAGTACTTC; CDR3aa: CASSPSDRAPYEQYF
v_gene: TRBV19; d_gene: -; abundance: -; j_gene: TRBJ1-2; CDR3nt: TGTGCCAGTACCGCAGGGTTGGGGTCCCCTTACGGCTACACCTTC; CDR3aa: CASTAGLGSPYGYTF
v_gene: TRBV7-3; d_gene: -; abundance: -; j_gene: TRBJ2-3; CDR3nt: TGTGCCAGCAGCTCTACCACTAGCACAGATACGCAGTATTTT; CDR3aa: CASSSTTSTDTQYF
v_gene: TRBV7-8; d_gene: -; abundance: few; j_gene: TRBJ2-1; CDR3nt: TGTGCCAGCAGCCTCCAACGAGTATCCTACAATGAGCAGTTCTTC; CDR3aa: CASSLQRVSYNEQFF
v_gene: TRBV29-1; d_gene: -; abundance: few; j_gene: TRBJ1-1; CDR3nt: TGCAGCGTTGGTAAGCAGGGGAACACTGAAGCTTTCTTT; CDR3aa: CSVGKQGNTEAFF
v_gene: TRBV5-1; d_gene: -; abundance: -; j_gene: TRBJ2-2; CDR3nt: TGCGCCAGCACGCAGGGCGTATCGACCGGGGAGCTGTTTTTT; CDR3aa: CASTQGVSTGELFF
v_gene: TRBV13; d_gene: -; abundance: few; j_gene: TRBJ1-2; CDR3nt: TGTGCCAGCAGCTTAGGCCCGGAAGGGATACGTCGTGGCTACACCTTC; CDR3aa: CASSLGPEGIRRGYTF
v_gene: TRBV11-3; d_gene: -; abundance: -; j_gene: TRBJ2-7; CDR3nt: TGTGCCAGCAGCTTAATGGCAGGTACCTACGAGCAGTACTTC; CDR3aa: CASSLMAGTYEQYF
v_gene: TRBV5-4; d_gene: TRBD2; abundance: few; j_gene: TRBJ2-5; CDR3nt: TGTGCCAGCAGCTTGGCTAGCGGGAGAGAGACCCAGTACTTC; CDR3aa: CASSLASGRETQYF
v_gene: TRBV30; d_gene: -; abundance: many; j_gene: TRBJ2-5; CDR3nt: TGTGCCTGGAGTTCGGAGGTGAGAAAGACCCAGTACTTC; CDR3aa: CAWSSEVRKTQYF
v_gene: TRBV11-3; d_gene: -; abundance: few; j_gene: TRBJ2-3; CDR3nt: TGTGCCAGCAGCTTAGGATTAGCGGTGCAGTATTTT; CDR3aa: CASSLGLAVQYF
v_gene: TRBV7-9; d_gene: -; abundance: few; j_gene: TRBJ2-1; CDR3nt: TGTGCCAGCAACGAGGGTGCCTACAATGAGCAGTTCTTC; CDR3aa: CASNEGAYNEQFF
v_gene: TRBV7-9; d_gene: -; abundance: few; j_gene: TRBJ2-3; CDR3nt: TGTGCCAGCAGCTTAGCGGGGGCCCGCACAGATACGCAGTATTTT; CDR3aa: CASSLAGARTDTQYF
v_gene: TRBV9; d_gene: -; abundance: -; j_gene: TRBJ2-1; CDR3nt: TGTGCCAGCAGCGTAGATGGCAGGGTAGGGTTCAATGAGCAGTTCTTC; CDR3aa: CASSVDGRVGFNEQFF
v_gene: TRBV7-3; d_gene: -; abundance: few; j_gene: TRBJ2-7; CDR3nt: TGTGCCAGCAGCCTCCAGGCAGGGGTGATCTACGAGCAGTACTTC; CDR3aa: CASSLQAGVIYEQYF
v_gene: TRBV5-1; d_gene: -; abundance: few; j_gene: TRBJ2-5; CDR3nt: TGCGCCAGCAGCTTTCCCCAGAGGGAGACCCAGTACTTC; CDR3aa: CASSFPQRETQYF
v_gene: TRBV5-4; d_gene: -; abundance: -; j_gene: TRBJ2-5; CDR3nt: TGTGCCAGCAGCTTGGACAGCCAAGAGACCCAGTACTTC; CDR3aa: CASSLDSQETQYF
v_gene: TRBV9; d_gene: TRBD1; abundance: -; j_gene: TRBJ1-5; CDR3nt: TGTGCCAGCAGCCTCGGGACAGGGATCGACAATCAGCCCCAGCATTTT; CDR3aa: CASSLGTGIDNQPQHF
v_gene: TRBV4-2; d_gene: -; abundance: few; j_gene: TRBJ1-2; CDR3nt: TGTGCCAGCAGCCAAGGACAGTTCTATGGCTACACCTTC; CDR3aa: CASSQGQFYGYTF
v_gene: TRBV5-1; d_gene: TRBD1; abundance: -; j_gene: TRBJ2-3; CDR3nt: TGCGCCAGCAGCAACAGGGGGCCCACAGATACGCAGTATTTT; CDR3aa: CASSNRGPTDTQYF
v_gene: TRBV23-1; d_gene: -; abundance: -; j_gene: TRBJ2-2; CDR3nt: TGCGCCAGCAGTCAAAAGGGGGCGCGGGGTACCGGGGAGCTGTTTTTT; CDR3aa: CASSQKGARGTGELFF
v_gene: TRBV29-1; d_gene: -; abundance: -; j_gene: TRBJ2-3; CDR3nt: TGCAGCGTTGTGGCGACCACAGATACGCAGTATTTT; CDR3aa: CSVVATTDTQYF
v_gene: TRBV20-1; d_gene: -; abundance: -; j_gene: TRBJ2-1; CDR3nt: TGCAGTGCCTGGGGGTACAATGAGCAGTTCTTC; CDR3aa: CSAWGYNEQFF
v_gene: TRBV19; d_gene: TRBD2; abundance: few; j_gene: TRBJ2-3; CDR3nt: TGTGCCAGTAGTGTCCAGCGGGGAGGGAGCACAGATACGCAGTATTTT; CDR3aa: CASSVQRGGSTDTQYF
v_gene: TRBV14; d_gene: -; abundance: few; j_gene: TRBJ1-6; CDR3nt: TGTGCCAGCAGCCGAGCAGGGACTGCCGCACCCCTCCACTTT; CDR3aa: CASSRAGTAAPLHF
v_gene: TRBV27; d_gene: -; abundance: once; j_gene: TRBJ1-6; CDR3nt: TGTGCCAGCAGGGACTATAATTCACCCCTCCACTTT; CDR3aa: CASRDYNSPLHF
v_gene: TRBV21-1; d_gene: -; abundance: many; j_gene: TRBJ2-4; CDR3nt: TGTGCCAGATTACTAGGGGGTATGGACAAAAACATTCAGTACTTC; CDR3aa: CARLLGGMDKNIQYF
v_gene: TRBV30; d_gene: TRBD1; abundance: many; j_gene: TRBJ2-1; CDR3nt: TGTGCCTGGAGTGTAATAAGGGACAGGGGACACAATGAGCAGTTCTTC; CDR3aa: CAWSVIRDRGHNEQFF
v_gene: TRBV7-8; d_gene: -; abundance: -; j_gene: TRBJ2-4; CDR3nt: TGTGCCAGCAGCTTACTTCGTTTCGGACAAAACATTCAGTACTTC; CDR3aa: CASSLLRFGQNIQYF
v_gene: TRBV28; d_gene: -; abundance: -; j_gene: TRBJ1-1; CDR3nt: TGTGCCAGCAGTTTGGGCGTCCCGGACGCTTTCTTT; CDR3aa: CASSLGVPDAFF
v_gene: TRBV28; d_gene: -; abundance: -; j_gene: TRBJ2-5; CDR3nt: TGTGCCAGCACTTCGGGGGCCCAAGAGACCCAGTACTTC; CDR3aa: CASTSGAQETQYF
v_gene: TRBV5-1; d_gene: -; abundance: -; j_gene: TRBJ2-5; CDR3nt: TGCGCCAGCAGCGACCAGTCCGGGGAGACCCAGTACTTC; CDR3aa: CASSDQSGETQYF
v_gene: TRBV9; d_gene: TRBD1; abundance: -; j_gene: TRBJ1-4; CDR3nt: TGTGCCAGCAGCGGTACCGGGACAGGGTATGAAAAACTGTTTTTT; CDR3aa: CASSGTGTGYEKLFF
v_gene: TRBV7-2; d_gene: TRBD2; abundance: -; j_gene: TRBJ2-3; CDR3nt: TGTGCCAGCAGCTCCCAGGGAGCGGGGGTGACGCAGTATTTT; CDR3aa: CASSSQGAGVTQYF
v_gene: TRBV28; d_gene: TRBD1; abundance: -; j_gene: TRBJ2-3; CDR3nt: TGTGCCAGCAGTTCTTTAGGGACAGGTAGCACAGATACGCAGTATTTT; CDR3aa: CASSSLGTGSTDTQYF
v_gene: TRBV19; d_gene: -; abundance: -; j_gene: TRBJ2-1; CDR3nt: TGTGCCAGTAGTATAGGCAGCTACAATGAGCAGTTCTTC; CDR3aa: CASSIGSYNEQFF
v_gene: TRBV5-1; d_gene: -; abundance: few; j_gene: TRBJ2-1; CDR3nt: TGCGCCAGCGAAACAGGTTCGTCCTACAATGAGCAGTTCTTC; CDR3aa: CASETGSSYNEQFF
v_gene: TRBV6-1; d_gene: -; abundance: -; j_gene: TRBJ1-1; CDR3nt: TGTGCCAGCAGTGTTTCAGGAGGAGACACTGAAGCTTTCTTT; CDR3aa: CASSVSGGDTEAFF
v_gene: TRBV23-1; d_gene: -; abundance: -; j_gene: TRBJ1-5; CDR3nt: TGCGCCAGCAGTCAGTCTCAGGGGACTCAGCCCCAGCATTTT; CDR3aa: CASSQSQGTQPQHF
v_gene: TRBV11-3; d_gene: -; abundance: -; j_gene: TRBJ1-1; CDR3nt: TGTGCCAGCAGCCTCAGGGGAACTGAAGCTTTCTTT; CDR3aa: CASSLRGTEAFF
v_gene: TRBV15; d_gene: TRBD1; abundance: -; j_gene: TRBJ1-4; CDR3nt: TGTGCCACCAGCGGAGGACAGGCTAATGAAAAACTGTTTTTT; CDR3aa: CATSGGQANEKLFF
v_gene: TRBV11-2; d_gene: -; abundance: few; j_gene: TRBJ2-1; CDR3nt: TGTGCCAGCAGCTTAGGGACGGTAGCGGAGCAGTTCTTC; CDR3aa: CASSLGTVAEQFF